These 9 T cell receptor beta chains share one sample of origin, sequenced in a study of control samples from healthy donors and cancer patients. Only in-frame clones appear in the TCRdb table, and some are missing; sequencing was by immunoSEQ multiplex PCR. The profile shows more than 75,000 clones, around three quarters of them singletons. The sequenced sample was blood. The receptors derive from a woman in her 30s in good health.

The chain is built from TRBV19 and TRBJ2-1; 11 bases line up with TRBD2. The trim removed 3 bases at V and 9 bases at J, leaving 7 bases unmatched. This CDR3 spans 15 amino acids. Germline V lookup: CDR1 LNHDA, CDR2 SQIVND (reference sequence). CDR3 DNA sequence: TGTGCCAGTAGTATCGCCGGGACTAGCGGAACTGAGCAGTTCTTC. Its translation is CASSIAGTSGTEQFF.

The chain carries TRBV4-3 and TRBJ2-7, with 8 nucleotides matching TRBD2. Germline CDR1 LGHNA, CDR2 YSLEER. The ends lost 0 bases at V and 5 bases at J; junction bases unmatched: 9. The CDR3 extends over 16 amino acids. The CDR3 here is CASSQEPSGGVHEQYF. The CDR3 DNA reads TGCGCCAGCAGCCAAGAGCCGAGCGGGGGTGTCCACGAGCAGTACTTC.

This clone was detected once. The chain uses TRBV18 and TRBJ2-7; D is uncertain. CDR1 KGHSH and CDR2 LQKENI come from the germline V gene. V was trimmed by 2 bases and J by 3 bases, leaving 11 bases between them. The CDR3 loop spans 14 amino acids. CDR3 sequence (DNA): TGTGCCAGCTCACCAATCATAGGGAACTACGAGCAGTACTTC. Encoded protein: CASSPIIGNYEQYF.

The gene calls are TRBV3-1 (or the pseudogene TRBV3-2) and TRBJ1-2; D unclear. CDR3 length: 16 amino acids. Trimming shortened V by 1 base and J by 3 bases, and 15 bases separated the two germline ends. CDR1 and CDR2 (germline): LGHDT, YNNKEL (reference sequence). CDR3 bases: TGTGCCAGCAGCCAAGGCGACACTTGGAGGGACTATGGCTACACCTTC. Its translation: CASSQGDTWRDYGYTF.

The CDR3 DNA is TGTGCCAGCAGTGATCCTTTAGGTTACAGGGGGGAAACCAGGGGCTACACCTTC. Translated, it gives CASSDPLGYRGETRGYTF. The V and J genes are TRBV2 and TRBJ1-2; 8 bases line up with TRBD1. Germline trimming cut 3 bases from V and 8 bases from J; bases unmatched to any gene: 20. CDR1 and CDR2 from the germline V gene are SNHLY and FYNNEI. The CDR3 contains 18 residues.

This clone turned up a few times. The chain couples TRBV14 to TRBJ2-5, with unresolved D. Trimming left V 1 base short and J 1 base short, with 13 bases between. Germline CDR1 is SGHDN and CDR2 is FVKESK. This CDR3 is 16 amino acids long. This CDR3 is CASSQGFYGVQETQYF. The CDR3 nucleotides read TGTGCCAGCAGCCAAGGCTTCTATGGGGTCCAAGAGACCCAGTACTTC.

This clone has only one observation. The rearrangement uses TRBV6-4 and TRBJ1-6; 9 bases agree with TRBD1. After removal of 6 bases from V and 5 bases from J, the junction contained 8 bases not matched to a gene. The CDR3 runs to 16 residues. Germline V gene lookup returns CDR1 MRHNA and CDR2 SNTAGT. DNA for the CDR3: TGTGCCAGCAGCCTATCCGGGACAGGGCATAATTCACCCCTCCACTTT. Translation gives CASSLSGTGHNSPLHF.

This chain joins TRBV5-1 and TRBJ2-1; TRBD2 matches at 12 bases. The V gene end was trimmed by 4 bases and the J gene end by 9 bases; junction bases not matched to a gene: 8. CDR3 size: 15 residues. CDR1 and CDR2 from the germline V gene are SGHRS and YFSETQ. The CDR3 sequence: CASSPLAGGPVEQFF. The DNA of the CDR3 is TGCGCCAGCAGCCCGCTAGCGGGGGGGCCGGTTGAGCAGTTCTTC.

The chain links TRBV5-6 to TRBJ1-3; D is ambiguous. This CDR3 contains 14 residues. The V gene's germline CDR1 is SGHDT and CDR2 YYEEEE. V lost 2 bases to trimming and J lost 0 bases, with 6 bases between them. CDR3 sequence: CASSLRSSGNTIYF. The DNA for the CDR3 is TGTGCCAGCAGCTTAAGGAGCTCTGGAAACACCATATATTTT.